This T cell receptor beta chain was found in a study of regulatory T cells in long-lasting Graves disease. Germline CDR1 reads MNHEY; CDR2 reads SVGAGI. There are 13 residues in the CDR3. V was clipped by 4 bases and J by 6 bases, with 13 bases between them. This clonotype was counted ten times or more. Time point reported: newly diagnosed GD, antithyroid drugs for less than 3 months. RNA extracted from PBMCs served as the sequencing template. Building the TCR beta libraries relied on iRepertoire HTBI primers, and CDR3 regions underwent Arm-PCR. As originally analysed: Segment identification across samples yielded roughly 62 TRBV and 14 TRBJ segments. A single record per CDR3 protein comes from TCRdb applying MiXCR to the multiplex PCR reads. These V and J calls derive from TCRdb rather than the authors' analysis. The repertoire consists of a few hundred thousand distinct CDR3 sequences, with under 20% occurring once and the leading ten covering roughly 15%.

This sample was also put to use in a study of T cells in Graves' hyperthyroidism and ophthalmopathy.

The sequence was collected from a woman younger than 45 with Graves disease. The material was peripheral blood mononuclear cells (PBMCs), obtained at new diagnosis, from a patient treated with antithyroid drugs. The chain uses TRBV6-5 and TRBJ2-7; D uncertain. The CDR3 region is CASSSETLPEQYF. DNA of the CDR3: TGTGCCAGCAGTTCAGAGACTCTCCCCGAGCAGTACTTC.